A single T cell receptor (beta chain) is shown here with its context. What it binds is not known. CDR1 is SGHTA, CDR2 FQGNSA, per germline. The V and J ends lost 5 bases and 5 bases respectively, with 17 bases between them. There are 15 residues in the CDR3. This sample stems from a study of identical twins. Only healthy Caucasians were included as donors. Template switching supplied a universal primer site; unique molecular identifiers were carried on the cDNA. Each CDR3 protein gets one entry after TCRdb re-called the 5' RACE reads with MiXCR. The sample contains 460,000 or so distinct CDR3 sequences, around 14% of which appear only once. General study findings and limits: Out-of-frame TCR alpha sharing in monozygotic twins exceeded recombination model predictions.

These data were also filed under a second study, of yellow fever vaccine responses in identical twins.

The chain couples TRBV7-2 to TRBJ2-3, with D uncertain. The specimen was CD4+ T cells sorted from blood. The TCR was taken from a woman aged 18-35 years in good health. DNA for the CDR3: TGTGCCAGCAGCCCTAGAGGCCTTCCGGGAGATACGCAGTATTTT. Amino acids: CASSPRGLPGDTQYF. The variable domain in full, with the rest retrieved from reference TRBV7-2 and TRBJ2-3, is GAGVSQSPSNKVTEKGKDVELRCDPISGHTALYWYRQSLGQGLEFLIYFQGNSAPDKSGLPSDRFSAERTGGSVSTLTIQRTQQEDSAVYLCASSPRGLPGDTQYFGPGTRLTVL.